Included here is one TCR beta chain sequence, with context. Clones were read by immunoSEQ multiplex PCR, and TCRdb kept only the in-frame ones, dropping some. The sample records around 100,000 clones, about 83% being singletons. V gave up 6 bases and J gave up 7 bases, with 13 bases separating them. The length of the CDR3 is 13 residues. Germline V gene data show CDR1 as MNHEY and CDR2 as SVGEGT. This record belongs to a study of blood T cell repertoires in COVID-19. Study details: Spain, Italy and the United States supplied samples that represented acute and convalescent COVID-19. PBMCs, B-cell-depleted T cells, or T cells were the source of the cDNA or gDNA that made up the material.

Material: peripheral blood. The source of this sequence is a human donor in a cohort sampled during active COVID-19. The chain combines TRBV6-2 or TRBV6-3 with TRBJ2-1, with D possibly matching TRBD2 (5 bases). For the CDR3, the DNA is TGTGCCAGCAGCCCCGTCGAGGGAAATGAGCAGTTCTTC. Translating it yields CASSPVEGNEQFF.